The present T cell receptor beta chain was sequenced within a study of T cell responses to AZD1222 COVID-19 vaccine. To note about this clone: The antigen is unknown.

TCRdb's copy holds only in-frame clones and misses some; the assay was immunoSEQ multiplex PCR. Of about 130,000 clones in the sample, 89% were seen once. Study-wide results and limits: Seropositive status at baseline applied to only a handful of AZD1222 recipients. Recipients of two AZD1222 doses showed rising Spike-specific TCR breadth and depth. Donors, mostly white British, included more females; clonal diversity was possibly underestimated. At 160-218 and 743-854, vaccine-associated CD4 TCRs were dominant, and they spanned spike.

The CDR3 totals 14 residues. Per the germline V gene, CDR1 is LNHDA and CDR2 is SQIVND (reference sequence). Trimming took off 8 bases at V and 4 bases at J, with 17 bases between the two ends. The material was peripheral blood, obtained on day 0 of AZD1222 vaccination. This receptor was obtained from an adult in good health. This sequence joins TRBV19 and TRBJ1-1, with D maybe TRBD1 (6 bases). This chain's CDR3 is CASRRGEKSTEAFF. DNA for the CDR3: TGTGCCAGTCGGAGGGGGGAGAAGAGCACTGAAGCTTTCTTT.